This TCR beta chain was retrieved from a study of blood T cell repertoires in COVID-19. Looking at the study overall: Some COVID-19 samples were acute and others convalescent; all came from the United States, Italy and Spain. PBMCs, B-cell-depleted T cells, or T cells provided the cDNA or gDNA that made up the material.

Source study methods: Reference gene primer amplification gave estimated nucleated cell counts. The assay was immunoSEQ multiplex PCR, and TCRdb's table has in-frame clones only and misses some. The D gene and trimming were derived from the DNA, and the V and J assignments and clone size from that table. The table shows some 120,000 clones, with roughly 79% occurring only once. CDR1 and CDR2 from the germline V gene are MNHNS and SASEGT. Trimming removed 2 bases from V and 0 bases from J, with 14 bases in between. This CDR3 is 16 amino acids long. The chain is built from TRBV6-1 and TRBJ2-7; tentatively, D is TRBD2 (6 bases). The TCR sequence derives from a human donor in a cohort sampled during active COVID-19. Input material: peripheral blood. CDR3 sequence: CASSEWGGEPSYEQYF. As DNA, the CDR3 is TGTGCCAGCAGTGAATGGGGAGGAGAGCCCTCCTACGAGCAGTACTTC.